This T cell receptor (beta chain) appears in the sequencing data of a study of shared clonotypes between healthy human individuals. The assay ran at deep level. Original data processing: Junction-only sequences produced by ImmunoSEQ had no quality scores, so filtering differed. Assay used: immunoSEQ multiplex PCR; TCRdb lists only in-frame clones, some missing. V and J calls and clone size are given by that table; D and trimming were obtained from the DNA. The sample holds 2 million to 2.5 million clones, 90% to 97% seen once. Study observations and caveats: Estimated richness values were generally larger in naive subsets than in memory subsets. It was the non-shared clonotypes that had lower generation probabilities than clonotypes shared by all four donors.

This clone was found a few times. Antigen: not known. Germline V gene lookup returns CDR1 LNHDA and CDR2 SQIVND (reference sequence). The CDR3 spans 14 residues. V gave up 6 bases and J gave up 7 bases; unmatched junction bases: 11. The sequence was collected from a man aged 18 to 29 in good health. The source material was naive CD4+ T cells sorted from blood. Subset here: CD45RA+ positively selected. The V call is TRBV19, the J call TRBJ1-2, with 7 bases aligning to TRBD1. The CDR3 is CASSPSWDSSGYTF. The CDR3 region has the DNA TGTGCCAGTAGCCCCTCGTGGGACAGCTCTGGCTACACCTTC.